The rows below give T cell receptor beta chains drawn from one sample of a study of regulatory T cells in long-lasting Graves disease. Using its own MiXCR run on the multiplex PCR reads, TCRdb lists one record per CDR3 protein. The sample holds about 470,000 distinct CDR3 sequences, 16% seen once. Separately, the same data were catalogued under a study of T cells in Graves' hyperthyroidism and ophthalmopathy.

Specimen: peripheral blood mononuclear cells (PBMCs), collected at new diagnosis, from a patient treated with antithyroid drugs. All receptors derive from a man in his forties with Graves disease. CDR3s leave out the opening cysteine and the closing phenylalanine or tryptophan.

V gene	CDR3 protein
TRBV7-9	ASSQQGINTEAF
TRBV27	ASSLQRMSTATMRQF
TRBV20-1	SARASPTSGKAYNEQF
TRBV6-1	ASVLTGTAKEAF
TRBV3-1	ASSQGASQETQY
TRBV28	ASSTDSYEQY
TRBV20-1	SARDTGNTIY
TRBV11-2	ASSSRVSTTEAF
TRBV2	ASSEFASRETQY
TRBV30	AWKPRGRALYGYT
TRBV9	ASSVASGGGNEQF
TRBV7-9	ASSSQGTDTQY
TRBV28	ASSRRQRSYNEQF
TRBV27	ASRARWRGQGAEQY
TRBV28	ASITGGTSYYGYT
TRBV29-1	SVEGGPGLTSYEQY
TRBV5-5	ASSLEVGRGHEQY
TRBV6-5	ASSFSRNPGELF
TRBV7-2	ASSWGVVFLINEQF
TRBV12-3/TRBV12-4	ASSFREKDTQY
TRBV7-9	ASSGFPLSEQETQY
TRBV7-8	ASSLFPSGTDNEQF
TRBV28	ASSIGRVYGYT
TRBV12-3/TRBV12-4	ASSSGKGTGELF
TRBV11-2	ASSPGLAGGRGDTQY
TRBV2	ASALTGTPFIIV
TRBV18	ASSSVLGAVSGANVLT
TRBV20-1	SARGSRGKGSIYEQY
TRBV18	ASMGDRHTGKLF
TRBV20-1	SARDPLGQANSYNEQF
TRBV5-1	ASSLDPGRTYEQY
TRBV29-1	SVEGQGFTDTQY
TRBV20-1	SARAGTSGSRHEQF
TRBV9	ASSVGPIMNTEAF
TRBV15	ATSRGGPHVPYEQY
TRBV4-1	AGSRDHSYNEQF
TRBV6-1	ASRLGSQYEQY
TRBV20-1	SAKGTGGFLETQY
TRBV9	ASSLGIAGYYNEQF
TRBV20-1	SAIAGVSEQY
TRBV2	ASSDVTFTVQETQY
TRBV28	ASSFGTKLAGKQETQY
TRBV28	ASNTGPNSPLH
TRBV28	ASSLTGTGDEQY
TRBV2	ASSEGRGRRTGELF
TRBV5-1	ASSLEDRGSDTQY
TRBV2	ASKTGGGRETQY
TRBV28	ASVRGQALYNEQF